This T cell receptor beta chain derives from a study of shared clonotypes between healthy human individuals. The length of the CDR3 is 14 residues. Per the germline V gene, CDR1 is MDHEN and CDR2 is SYDVKM. Trimming took off 3 bases at V and 5 bases at J, with 14 bases between the two ends. Repertoires were generated with immunoSEQ multiplex PCR, while TCRdb's copy carries only in-frame clones and drops some. This table has 1.5 million to 2.5 million clones, approximately 94% appearing once. Naive CD8 cells lacked CD45RO and underwent positive selection for CCR7, leaving out terminally differentiated effector memory CD45RA+ cells. Study donors comprised healthy, HIV-negative adults devoid of recent acute infection or vaccination. With regard to this clone: What it recognizes is unknown.

Overall study findings and caveats: Sequencing depth was expected to influence donor clonotype sharing.

The material sequenced was naive CD8+ T cells sorted from blood. V and J are TRBV28 and TRBJ2-7; D remains unclear. This receptor was identified in a man aged 18-30 years in good health. The CDR3 region is CASSFLDARDEQYF. The CDR3, as DNA: TGTGCCAGCAGTTTCTTAGACGCTAGGGACGAGCAGTACTTC.